Sequencing of this TCR beta chain was carried out in a study of human T cells and chemical hapten exposure (dated by TCRdb to about 2021). At the level of the whole study: For sensitization, 2% DPC in acetone was applied to an approximately 2 cm by approximately 2 cm area of upper inner arm skin. Throughout the study period of about 23 weeks, patients also received therapeutic DPC doses to the scalp every week. Patch testing was done on the upper back using Finn chambers containing 0.01% DPC, and results were scored after 6 days according to International Contact Dermatitis Research Group standards. Alopecia areata with under or over 50% scalp involvement, alopecia totalis and alopecia universalis were represented in the patient cohort, which was mostly female. Libraries were combined into a pool for sequencing, and differences in TCR yield between samples came mainly from small differences in library volumes within the pool. The study tracked peripheral blood TCR repertoire changes in vivo during primary and secondary sensitization to the hapten diphenylcyclopropenone (DPC) in alopecia patients. Patient blood was sampled pre-sensitization (week 0) and at 2, 6 and about 24 weeks after DPC sensitization. For TCR sequencing, blood came from twenty-nine alopecia patients at anywhere from one to four time points (pre-sensitization, 2, 6 and 24 weeks). Overall results and qualifications from the work: No change with DPC sensitization was found in the number of TCRs above 1 in 1000 frequency, and no evidence of global repertoire structure alterations was found. After repeated subsampling, changes were observed in the strength of the expansion versus patch-test correlation and in the threshold at which the correlation became significant. Compared with pre-sensitization or healthy control sets, expanded TCRs formed significantly more large CDR3 similarity clusters, which is consistent with antigen-driven responses. Because every patient had alopecia, a presumed autoimmune disease, the patients' immune response might differ from that of healthy individuals. A positive correlation was found between the number of PT1 expanded TCRs and patch test score, with significance reached at thresholds 8, 16 and 32 but not 4.

The library was built by means of RACE. Sequencing was carried out with a NextSeq 500. During library preparation, unique molecular identifiers were attached to individual cDNA molecules so that TCRs could be counted in a quantitative, reproducible way. Each blood RNA sample was used to sequence both TCR alpha and TCR beta chains. As for the original processing: Samples had a median of 95,638 TCRs, with a range from about 23,224 to 750,000. The Decombinator software suite was used to annotate V, J and CDR3 in the TCR reads. For the PS versus PT1 abundance plots, all samples were subsampled to the same number of TCRs (28,000). TCRs were defined as expanded if absent before sensitization and observed at least eight times at the 2-week time point. TCRdb reanalyzed the raw reads on its own, using fastp at Q25 for trimming and MiXCR for clone calling, and kept in-frame beta chains. Identical CDR3 proteins give one entry, which carries the most common genes and DNA. V and J calls and clone size were set by TCRdb, not the authors. In all, the sample holds some 250,000 distinct CDR3 sequences, and approximately 7.5% of those were seen once. The leading ten clones occupy roughly 1.2% of the sample.

From the germline V gene, CDR1 is MNHEY and CDR2 is SVGEGT. Including the terminal cysteine and phenylalanine, the CDR3 comprises 11 residues. CDR3 DNA is the only sequence kept; it has 33 bases, read in frame from the first base. The germline ends are 4 bases apart after V is trimmed by 8 bases and J by 3 bases. Remarks on this clonotype: Its antigen is not yet known. A much larger clone lies one base from this, so it may be a read error.

The time point label, read with the paper, signifies: pre-sensitization, week 0. The treatment or condition label for this specimen denotes: therapeutic diphenylcyclopropenone sensitization with weekly scalp DPC. At each patch-test visit, blood was drawn before the patch test was applied. Patients were eligible if aged 18 to 70, diagnosed with alopecia and judged suitable for DPC therapy, and pregnant patients were excluded. Total RNA was isolated from unfractionated whole blood collected in Tempus Blood RNA tubes. This receptor was obtained from a man younger than 35 with alopecia areata. Some clones in this sample may be carry-over from other donors' samples. Sequencing used whole blood, obtained in connection with sensitization to the hapten diphenylcyclopropenone (DPC). The V and J segments used are TRBV6-2 or TRBV6-3 and TRBJ2-2; the D gene is unclear. The CDR3 reads as follows: CASGHTGELFF. The sequenced DNA: TGTGCCAGCGGTCACACCGGGGAGCTGTTTTTT.